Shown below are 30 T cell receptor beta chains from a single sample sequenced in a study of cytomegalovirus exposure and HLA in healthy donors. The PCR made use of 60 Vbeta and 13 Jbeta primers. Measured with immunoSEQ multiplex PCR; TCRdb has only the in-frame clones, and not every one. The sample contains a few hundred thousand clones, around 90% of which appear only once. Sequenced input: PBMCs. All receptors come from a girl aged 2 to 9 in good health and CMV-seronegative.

CDR3: CASSLKMGQGAYEQYF. CDR3 DNA sequence: TGTGCCAGCTCTCTCAAAATGGGACAGGGGGCCTACGAGCAGTACTTC. The chain is built from TRBV18 and TRBJ2-7, with 11 bases identical to TRBD1. V shed 6 bases, J shed 2 bases, and the junction held 9 bases outside the gene matches. CDR1 KGHSH and CDR2 LQKENI come from the germline V gene. The CDR3 is 16 amino acids.

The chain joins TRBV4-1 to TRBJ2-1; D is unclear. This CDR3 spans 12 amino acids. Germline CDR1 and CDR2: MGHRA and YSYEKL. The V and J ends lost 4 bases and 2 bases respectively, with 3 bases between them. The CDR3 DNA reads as TGCGCCAGCAGCCGGCCCTACAATGAGCAGTTCTTC. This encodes CASSRPYNEQFF.

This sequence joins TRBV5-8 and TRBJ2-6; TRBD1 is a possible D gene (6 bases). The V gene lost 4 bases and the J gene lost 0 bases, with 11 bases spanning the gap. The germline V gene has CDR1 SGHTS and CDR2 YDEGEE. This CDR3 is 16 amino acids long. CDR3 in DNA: TGTGCCAGCAGCCAGGACAGAATCTCTGGGGCCAACGTCCTGACTTTC. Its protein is CASSQDRISGANVLTF.

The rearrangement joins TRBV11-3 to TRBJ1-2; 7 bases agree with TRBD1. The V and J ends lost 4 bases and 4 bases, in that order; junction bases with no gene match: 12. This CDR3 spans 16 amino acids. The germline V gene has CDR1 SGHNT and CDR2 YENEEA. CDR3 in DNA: TGTGCCAGCAGCTCAGATGACAGGGCTGATGGCTATGGCTACACCTTC. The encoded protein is CASSSDDRADGYGYTF.

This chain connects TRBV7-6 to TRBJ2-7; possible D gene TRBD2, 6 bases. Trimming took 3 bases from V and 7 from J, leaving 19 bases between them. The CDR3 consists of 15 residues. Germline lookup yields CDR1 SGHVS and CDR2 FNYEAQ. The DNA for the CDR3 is TGTGCCAGCAGCTTTGGCCTAGCGATTACGGAAGAGCAGTACTTC. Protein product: CASSFGLAITEEQYF.

CDR3 sequence reads: CASSAGTGTDTQYF. CDR3 DNA sequence: TGTGCCAGTAGTGCGGGGACGGGCACAGATACGCAGTATTTT. The chain is built from TRBV19 and TRBJ2-3, with a possible D match to TRBD2 (6 bases). Germline V gene sequence: CDR1 LNHDA, CDR2 SQIVND (reference sequence). Trimming removed 5 bases from V and 1 base from J, with 10 bases in between. The CDR3 contains 14 residues.

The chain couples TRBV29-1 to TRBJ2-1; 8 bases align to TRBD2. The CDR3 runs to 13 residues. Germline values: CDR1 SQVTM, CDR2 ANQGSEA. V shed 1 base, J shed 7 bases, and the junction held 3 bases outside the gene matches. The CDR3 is CSVEAPSGNEQFF. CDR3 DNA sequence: TGCAGCGTTGAAGCTCCTAGCGGGAATGAGCAGTTCTTC.

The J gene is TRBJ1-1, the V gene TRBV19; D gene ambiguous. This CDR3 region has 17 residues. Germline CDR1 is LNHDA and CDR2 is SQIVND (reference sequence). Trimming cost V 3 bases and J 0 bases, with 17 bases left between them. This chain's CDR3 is CASSITAVGSMNTEAFF. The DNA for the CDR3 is TGTGCCAGTAGTATTACGGCAGTGGGGAGCATGAACACTGAAGCTTTCTTT. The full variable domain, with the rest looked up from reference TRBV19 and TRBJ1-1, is DGGITQSPKYLFRKEGQNVTLSCEQNLNHDAMYWYRQDPGQGLRLIYYSQIVNDFQKGDIAEGYSVSREKKESFPLTVTSAQKNPTAFYLCASSITAVGSMNTEAFFGQGTRLTVV.

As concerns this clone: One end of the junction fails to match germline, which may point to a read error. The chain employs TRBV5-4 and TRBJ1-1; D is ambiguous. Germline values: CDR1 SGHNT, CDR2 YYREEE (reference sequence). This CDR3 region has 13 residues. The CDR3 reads CAISLGQNTEAFF. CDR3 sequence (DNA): TGTGCCATCAGCTTGGGTCAGAACACTGAAGCTTTCTTT. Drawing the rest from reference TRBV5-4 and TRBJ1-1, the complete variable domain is ETGVTQSPTHLIKTRGQQVTLRCSSQSGHNTVSWYQQALGQGPQFIFQYYREEENGRGNFPPRFSGLQFPNYSSELNVNALELDDSALYLCAISLGQNTEAFFGQGTRLTVV.

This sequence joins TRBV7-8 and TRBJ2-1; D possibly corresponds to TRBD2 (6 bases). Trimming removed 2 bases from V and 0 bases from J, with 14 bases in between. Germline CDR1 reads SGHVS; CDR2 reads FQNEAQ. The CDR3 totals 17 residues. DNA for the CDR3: TGTGCCAGCAGCTTATCATTAGCGGCGTCCTCCTACAATGAGCAGTTCTTC. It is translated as CASSLSLAASSYNEQFF.

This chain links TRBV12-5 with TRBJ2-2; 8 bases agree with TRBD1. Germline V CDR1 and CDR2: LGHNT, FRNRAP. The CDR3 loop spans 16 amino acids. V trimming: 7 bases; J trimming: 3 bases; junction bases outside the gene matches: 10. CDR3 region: CASASPGTGYTGELFF. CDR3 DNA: TGTGCTAGTGCCTCCCCGGGGACAGGTTACACCGGGGAGCTGTTTTTT.

The CDR3 region has the DNA TGTGCCAGCTGGGTAAGAGGGGAAAAACTGTTTTTT. It codes for CASWVRGEKLFF. The chain joins TRBV6-6 to TRBJ1-4; D remains unclear. The CDR3 is 12 amino acids. Trimming cost V 8 bases and J 8 bases, with 12 bases left between them. Germline CDR1 is MNHNY and CDR2 is SVGAGI (reference sequence).

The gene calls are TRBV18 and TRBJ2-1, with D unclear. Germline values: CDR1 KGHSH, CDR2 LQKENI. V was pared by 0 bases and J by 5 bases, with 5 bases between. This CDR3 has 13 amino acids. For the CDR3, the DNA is TGTGCCAGCTCACCACCTGGGCACAATGAGCAGTTCTTC. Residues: CASSPPGHNEQFF.

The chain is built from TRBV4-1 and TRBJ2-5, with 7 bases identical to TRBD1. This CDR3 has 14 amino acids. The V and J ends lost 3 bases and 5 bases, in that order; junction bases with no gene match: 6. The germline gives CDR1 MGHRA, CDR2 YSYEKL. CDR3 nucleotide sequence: TGCGCCAGCAGCCATATTGACAGGGATGAGACCCAGTACTTC. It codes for CASSHIDRDETQYF.

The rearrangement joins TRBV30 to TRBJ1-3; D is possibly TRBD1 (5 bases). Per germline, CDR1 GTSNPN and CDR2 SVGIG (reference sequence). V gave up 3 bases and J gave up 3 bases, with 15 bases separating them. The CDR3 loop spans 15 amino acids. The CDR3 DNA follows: TGTGCCTGGAGAAGAACAGGTATCCTTGGAAACACCATATATTTT. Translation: CAWRRTGILGNTIYF.

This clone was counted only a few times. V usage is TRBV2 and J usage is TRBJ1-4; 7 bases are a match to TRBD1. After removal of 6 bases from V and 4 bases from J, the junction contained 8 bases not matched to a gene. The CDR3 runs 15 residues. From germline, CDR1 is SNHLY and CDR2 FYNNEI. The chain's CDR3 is CASRAPDRLNEKLFF. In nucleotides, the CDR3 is TGTGCCAGCAGAGCTCCGGACAGGCTTAATGAAAAACTGTTTTTT.

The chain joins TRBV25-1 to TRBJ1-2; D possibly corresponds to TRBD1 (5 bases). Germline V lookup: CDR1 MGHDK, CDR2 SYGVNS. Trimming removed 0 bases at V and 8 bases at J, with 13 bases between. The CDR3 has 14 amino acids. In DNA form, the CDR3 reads TGTGCCAGCAGTGAATATGGCAGCGGGGGGGGCTACACCTTC. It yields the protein CASSEYGSGGGYTF.

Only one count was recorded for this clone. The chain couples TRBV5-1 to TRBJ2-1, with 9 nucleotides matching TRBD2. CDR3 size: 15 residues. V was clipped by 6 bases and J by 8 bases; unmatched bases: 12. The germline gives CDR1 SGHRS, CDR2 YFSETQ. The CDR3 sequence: CASTRLAGGIDEQFF. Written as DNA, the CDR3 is TGCGCCAGCACGAGGCTGGCGGGGGGGATCGATGAGCAGTTCTTC.

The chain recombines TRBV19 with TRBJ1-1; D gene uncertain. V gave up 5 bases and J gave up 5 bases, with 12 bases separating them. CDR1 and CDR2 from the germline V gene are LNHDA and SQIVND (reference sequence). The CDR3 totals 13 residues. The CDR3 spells CASSSQTETEAFF. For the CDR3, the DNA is TGTGCCAGTAGTTCTCAAACAGAGACTGAAGCTTTCTTT.

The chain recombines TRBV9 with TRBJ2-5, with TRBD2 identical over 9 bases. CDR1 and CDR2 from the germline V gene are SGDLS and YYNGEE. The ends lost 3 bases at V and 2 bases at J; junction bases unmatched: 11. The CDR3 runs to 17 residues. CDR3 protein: CASSADPPGLAQETQYF. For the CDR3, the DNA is TGTGCCAGCAGCGCTGATCCTCCGGGACTAGCACAAGAGACCCAGTACTTC.

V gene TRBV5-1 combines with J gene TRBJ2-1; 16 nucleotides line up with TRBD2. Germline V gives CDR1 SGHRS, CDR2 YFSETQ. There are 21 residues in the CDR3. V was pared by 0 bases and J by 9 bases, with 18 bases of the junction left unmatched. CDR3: CASSLDGRRRGLAGGHGEQFF. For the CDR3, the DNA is TGCGCCAGCAGCTTGGACGGACGGCGAAGGGGACTAGCGGGAGGGCATGGTGAGCAGTTCTTC. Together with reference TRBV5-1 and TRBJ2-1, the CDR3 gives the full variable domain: KAGVTQTPRYLIKTRGQQVTLSCSPISGHRSVSWYQQTPGQGLQFLFEYFSETQRNKGNFPGRFSGRQFSNSRSEMNVSTLELGDSALYLCASSLDGRRRGLAGGHGEQFFGPGTRLTVL.

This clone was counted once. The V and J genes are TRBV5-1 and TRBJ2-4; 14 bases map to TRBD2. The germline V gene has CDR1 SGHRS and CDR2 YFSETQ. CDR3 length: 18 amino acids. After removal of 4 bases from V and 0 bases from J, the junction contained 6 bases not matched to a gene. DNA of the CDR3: TGCGCCAGCAGCCTACAGACTAGCGGGGGGGTAGCCAAAAACATTCAGTACTTC. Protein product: CASSLQTSGGVAKNIQYF.

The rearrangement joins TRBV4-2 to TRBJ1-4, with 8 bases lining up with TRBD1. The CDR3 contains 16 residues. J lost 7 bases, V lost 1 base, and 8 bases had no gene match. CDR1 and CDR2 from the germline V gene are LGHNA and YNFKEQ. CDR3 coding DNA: TGTGCCAGCAGCCAAGTCGAGCCAGGGGGCACTGAAAAACTGTTTTTT. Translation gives CASSQVEPGGTEKLFF.

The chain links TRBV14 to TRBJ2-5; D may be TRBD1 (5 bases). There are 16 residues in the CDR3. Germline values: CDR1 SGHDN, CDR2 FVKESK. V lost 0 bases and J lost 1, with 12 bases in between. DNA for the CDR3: TGTGCCAGCAGCCAAGACATAGGGGCAGGCCAAGAGACCCAGTACTTC. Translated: CASSQDIGAGQETQYF.

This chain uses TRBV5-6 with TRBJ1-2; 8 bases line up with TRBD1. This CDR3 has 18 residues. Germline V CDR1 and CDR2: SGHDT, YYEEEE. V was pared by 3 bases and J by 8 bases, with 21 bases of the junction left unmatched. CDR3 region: CASSSGGAGGIKSEGYTF. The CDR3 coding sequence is TGTGCCAGCAGCTCGGGTGGGGCAGGGGGCATTAAATCGGAGGGCTACACCTTC.

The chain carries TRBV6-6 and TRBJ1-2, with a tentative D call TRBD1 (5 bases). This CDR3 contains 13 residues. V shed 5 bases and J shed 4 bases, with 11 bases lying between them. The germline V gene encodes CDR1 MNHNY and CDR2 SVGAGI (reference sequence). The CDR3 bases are TGTGCCAGCAGTAAAACAGGTAGCTATGGCTACACCTTC. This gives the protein CASSKTGSYGYTF.

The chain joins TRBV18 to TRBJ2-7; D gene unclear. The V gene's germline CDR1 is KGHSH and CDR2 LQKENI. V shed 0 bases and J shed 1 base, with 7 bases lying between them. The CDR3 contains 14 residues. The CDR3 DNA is TGTGCCAGCTCACCACCTAGCAGATCCTACGAGCAGTACTTC. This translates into CASSPPSRSYEQYF.

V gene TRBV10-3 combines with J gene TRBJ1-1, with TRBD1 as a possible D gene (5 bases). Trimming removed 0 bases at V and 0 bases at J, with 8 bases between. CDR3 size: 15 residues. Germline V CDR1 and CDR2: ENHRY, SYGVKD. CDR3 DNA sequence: TGTGCCATCAGTGAGTCGGCACAGGTGAACACTGAAGCTTTCTTT. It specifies CAISESAQVNTEAFF.

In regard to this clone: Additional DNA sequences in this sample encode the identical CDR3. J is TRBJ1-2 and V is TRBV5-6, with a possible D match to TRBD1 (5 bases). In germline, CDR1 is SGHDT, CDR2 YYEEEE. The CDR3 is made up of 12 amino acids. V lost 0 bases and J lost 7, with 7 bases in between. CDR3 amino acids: CASSLGGGGYTF. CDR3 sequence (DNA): TGTGCCAGCAGCTTGGGGGGCGGTGGCTACACCTTC.

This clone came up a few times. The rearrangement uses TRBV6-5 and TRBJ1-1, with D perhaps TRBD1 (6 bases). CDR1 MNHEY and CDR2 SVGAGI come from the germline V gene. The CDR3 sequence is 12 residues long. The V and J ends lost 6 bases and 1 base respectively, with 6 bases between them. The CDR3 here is CASRQGNTEAFF. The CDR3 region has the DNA TGTGCCAGCAGACAGGGGAACACTGAAGCTTTCTTT.